Listed below are T cell receptor beta chains from one sample, sequenced in a study of blood T cell repertoires in COVID-19. TCRdb's table, derived via immunoSEQ multiplex PCR, lists solely in-frame clones and lacks some. The repertoire holds about 260,000 clones, with 88% as singletons. Specimen: peripheral blood. Receptors originate from a human donor in a cohort sampled during active COVID-19. Each CDR3 is given with its conserved first and last residue. Each record gives: D gene, clone size, V gene, J gene, CDR3 protein, CDR3 DNA. A D gene is named only where the DNA matches it firmly. Size is stated for part of the rows, as once, few or many counts, or as a class when the clone is expanded.

>TRBD2|NA|TRBV5-1|TRBJ2-7
CASSVSPVEREARRYF
TGCGCCAGCAGCGTTTCCCCGGTCGAGCGGGAGGCCAGACGGTACTTC
>TRBD1|once|TRBV5-1|TRBJ1-5
CASSLGAGGEPQHF
TGCGCCAGCAGCTTGGGAGCAGGGGGAGAGCCCCAGCATTTT
>TRBD1|NA|TRBV9|TRBJ1-6
CASSVTDRGNSPLHF
TGTGCCAGCAGCGTAACGGACAGGGGGAATTCACCCCTCCACTTT
>TRBD1|NA|TRBV7-2|TRBJ1-2
CASSPLVEGAHGYTF
TGTGCCAGCAGCCCTTTAGTTGAGGGGGCGCATGGCTACACCTTC
>TRBD1|NA|TRBV7-6|TRBJ2-7
CASSPSTGFTYEQYF
TGTGCCAGCAGCCCATCGACAGGGTTTACCTACGAGCAGTACTTC
>TRBD1|NA|TRBV7-2|TRBJ2-5
CASSPDRGMETQYF
TGTGCCAGCAGCCCAGACAGGGGCATGGAGACCCAGTACTTC
>NA|few|TRBV20-1|TRBJ2-7
CSTSLAYEQYF
TGCAGCACTAGCCTTGCCTACGAGCAGTACTTC
>NA|NA|TRBV7-6|TRBJ1-1
CASSFTGPPMNTEAFF
TGTGCCAGCAGCTTCACAGGGCCCCCTATGAACACTGAAGCTTTCTTT
>NA|NA|TRBV19|TRBJ1-1
CASSPFRQDWNTEAFF
TGTGCCAGTAGTCCGTTCCGACAGGATTGGAACACTGAAGCTTTCTTT
>NA|NA|TRBV7-2|TRBJ1-1
CASSSQQGLTEAFF
TGTGCCAGCAGCTCACAACAGGGTCTCACTGAAGCTTTCTTT
>TRBD2|NA|TRBV11-3|TRBJ2-3
CASSLALGLSTDTQYF
TGTGCCAGCAGCTTAGCCCTGGGACTAAGCACAGATACGCAGTATTTT
>NA|few|TRBV19|TRBJ1-1
CASSPREVGEAFF
TGTGCCAGTAGTCCTCGGGAGGTTGGTGAAGCTTTCTTT
>NA|few|TRBV7-9|TRBJ2-1
CASSFLPEQFF
TGTGCCAGCAGCTTTCTCCCTGAGCAGTTCTTC
>NA|NA|TRBV20-1|TRBJ2-3
CSASAGHRTDTQYF
TGCAGTGCTAGTGCGGGACACCGCACAGATACGCAGTATTTT
>NA|NA|TRBV24-1|TRBJ2-7
CATSDLGPEQYF
TGTGCCACCAGTGATTTGGGGCCCGAGCAGTACTTC
>TRBD1|NA|TRBV4-2|TRBJ2-4
CATTSDRGAKNIQYF
TGTGCCACTACCTCCGACAGGGGAGCCAAAAACATTCAGTACTTC
>NA|NA|TRBV5-1|TRBJ2-3
CASSLGQSTDTQYF
TGCGCCAGCAGCTTAGGACAGAGCACAGATACGCAGTATTTT
>NA|NA|TRBV19|TRBJ1-2
CASSIIPDFNYGYTF
TGTGCCAGTAGTATAATTCCGGACTTTAACTATGGCTACACCTTC
>NA|few|TRBV9|TRBJ1-5
CASSVGGVGNQPQHF
TGTGCCAGCAGCGTAGGGGGGGTAGGCAATCAGCCCCAGCATTTT
>NA|NA|TRBV7-8|TRBJ1-2
CASSRTRGSILTNYGYTF
TGTGCCAGCAGCCGAACGAGGGGGTCAATATTAACTAACTATGGCTACACCTTC
>TRBD2|NA|TRBV7-3|TRBJ2-2
CASSWTSSTGELFF
TGTGCCAGCAGCTGGACTAGTAGCACCGGGGAGCTGTTTTTT
>NA|NA|TRBV5-1|TRBJ2-7
CASSLGAKEQYF
TGCGCCAGCAGCTTGGGCGCTAAGGAGCAGTACTTC
>NA|NA|TRBV20-1|TRBJ2-3
CSIQWDTQYF
TGCAGTATTCAGTGGGATACGCAGTATTTT
>NA|few|TRBV24-1|TRBJ2-7
CATSDQQGSYEQYF
TGTGCCACCAGTGACCAACAGGGATCCTACGAGCAGTACTTC
>TRBD1|NA|TRBV9|TRBJ2-6
CASSVTGVVSGANVLTF
TGTGCCAGCAGCGTGACAGGGGTTGTGTCCGGGGCCAACGTCCTGACTTTC
>NA|NA|TRBV9|TRBJ1-4
CASSVGGTNEKLFF
TGTGCCAGCAGCGTAGGCGGAACTAATGAAAAACTGTTTTTT
>TRBD2|NA|TRBV2|TRBJ2-7
CASRLAGGANEQYF
TGTGCCAGCAGATTGGCGGGGGGAGCAAACGAGCAGTACTTC
>NA|NA|TRBV28|TRBJ1-4
CASRSRWGGGDEKLFF
TGTGCCAGCAGGAGCCGGTGGGGAGGAGGGGATGAAAAACTGTTTTTT
>NA|once|TRBV30|TRBJ1-5
CAWSQGRDQPQHF
TGTGCCTGGAGTCAGGGGCGAGATCAGCCCCAGCATTTT
>NA|once|TRBV30|TRBJ1-2
CVLGGYGYTF
TGTGTCCTTGGCGGGTATGGCTACACCTTC
>TRBD1|NA|TRBV5-1|TRBJ1-3
CASSLQGQSSGNTIYF
TGCGCCAGCAGCTTGCAGGGACAGAGCTCTGGAAACACCATATATTTT
>TRBD2|NA|TRBV25-1|TRBJ2-1
CASSESQLAGRYNEQFF
TGTGCCAGCAGTGAATCTCAACTAGCGGGGAGATACAATGAGCAGTTCTTC
>TRBD1|NA|TRBV9|TRBJ1-1
CASSAGGKNTEAFF
TGTGCCAGCAGCGCAGGGGGGAAGAACACTGAAGCTTTCTTT
>NA|NA|TRBV4-3|TRBJ2-7
CASSQDTSSYEQYF
TGCGCCAGCAGCCAAGATACATCCTCCTACGAGCAGTACTTC
>NA|once|TRBV6-1|TRBJ1-5
CASSEEGGQPQHF
TGTGCCAGCAGTGAAGAGGGAGGGCAGCCCCAGCATTTT
>TRBD2|NA|TRBV6-8|TRBJ2-3
CASPSGILPDTQYF
TGTGCCAGCCCTAGCGGGATTTTACCAGATACGCAGTATTTT
>TRBD1|NA|TRBV4-2|TRBJ1-4
CASSPGTGLFNEKLFF
TGTGCCAGCAGCCCCGGGACAGGCCTCTTTAATGAAAAACTGTTTTTT
>NA|NA|TRBV3-1/TRBV3-2|TRBJ2-7
CASTPRELIMGEQYF
TGTGCCAGCACCCCTCGGGAGCTTATCATGGGCGAGCAGTACTTC
>TRBD2|NA|TRBV7-2|TRBJ2-7
CASSPRLAGQEQYF
TGTGCCAGCAGCCCCCGACTAGCGGGACAGGAGCAGTACTTC
>TRBD2|NA|TRBV6-6|TRBJ2-1
CASSYEGTSGNEQFF
TGTGCCAGCAGTTACGAGGGGACTAGCGGCAATGAGCAGTTCTTC
>TRBD1|NA|TRBV6-5|TRBJ1-2
CATQKIPGGHGYTF
TGTGCCACCCAAAAAATCCCAGGGGGCCATGGCTACACCTTC
>TRBD1|NA|TRBV28|TRBJ1-1
CASSFDRAMNTEAFF
TGTGCCAGCAGTTTCGACAGGGCCATGAACACTGAAGCTTTCTTT
>NA|NA|TRBV28|TRBJ1-1
CASSLTAGHMNTEAFF
TGTGCCAGCAGTTTAACTGCCGGACATATGAACACTGAAGCTTTCTTT
>NA|NA|TRBV4-3|TRBJ2-1
CASSQDPRGGVNEQFF
TGCGCCAGCAGCCAAGATCCCAGGGGTGGGGTCAATGAGCAGTTCTTC
>NA|NA|TRBV28|TRBJ1-1
CASSSSRAFF
TGTGCCAGCAGTTCCTCTCGGGCTTTCTTT
>NA|NA|TRBV29-1|TRBJ2-7
CSADSGGSSSYEQYF
TGCAGCGCCGACTCAGGAGGGTCAAGCTCCTACGAGCAGTACTTC
>TRBD1|NA|TRBV5-1|TRBJ2-7
CASRLQGGTYEQYF
TGCGCCAGCAGGTTACAGGGGGGAACCTACGAGCAGTACTTC
>TRBD1|NA|TRBV7-2|TRBJ2-7
CASSPGQGYEQYF
TGTGCCAGCAGCCCGGGACAGGGCTACGAGCAGTACTTC
>TRBD1|NA|TRBV19|TRBJ2-1
CASSTGGPGTGFGEQFF
TGTGCCAGTAGTACCGGCGGGCCGGGGACAGGGTTCGGTGAGCAGTTCTTC
>TRBD1|NA|TRBV18|TRBJ1-2
CASSASATGNYGYTF
TGTGCCAGCTCAGCGTCCGCGACAGGGAACTATGGCTACACCTTC
>TRBD1|NA|TRBV10-3|TRBJ1-1
CAIRRDRGGNTEAFF
TGTGCCATCAGGAGGGACAGGGGGGGGAACACTGAAGCTTTCTTT
>NA|once|TRBV28|TRBJ2-4
CASRPIDYTKNIQYF
TGTGCCAGCAGACCTATAGACTATACCAAAAACATTCAGTACTTC
>TRBD1|NA|TRBV5-4|TRBJ2-7
CASSLTTGGYEQYF
TGTGCCAGCAGCTTAACGACAGGGGGCTACGAGCAGTACTTC
>NA|NA|TRBV7-3|TRBJ2-1
CASSPRGGSTYNEQFF
TGTGCCAGCAGCCCCAGGGGCGGGAGTACCTACAATGAGCAGTTCTTC
>NA|NA|TRBV4-3|TRBJ2-5
CASSQLTDHQETQYF
TGCGCCAGCAGCCAACTGACAGATCACCAAGAGACCCAGTACTTC
>NA|NA|TRBV28|TRBJ1-3
CASSRDTSGNTIYF
TGTGCCAGCAGTCGGGACACCTCTGGAAACACCATATATTTT
>TRBD2|once|TRBV28|TRBJ2-1
CASSLGTGTRSPYNEQFF
TGTGCCAGCAGTTTAGGGACCGGGACTAGGAGCCCCTACAATGAGCAGTTCTTC